This T cell receptor beta chain stems from a study of graft-versus-host responses after intestinal transplantation. Study at large: The study gave all recipients anti-thymocyte globulin induction, then tacrolimus and steroids for 2 to 3 years. Whole-study findings and limits: Graft-donor T cell macrochimerism in patients accompanied high graft-versus-host to host-versus-graft clonal ratios in allografts. The highest levels of circulating GvH clones went along with early declines in HvG clones after transplant. Recipient marrow harbored GvH clones, some of which surfaced first in ileum or blood.

Sequencing used immunoSEQ multiplex PCR; TCRdb keeps in-frame clones, though not all of them. Seen here are more than 85,000 clones, around 84% observed once, and the top ten hold roughly 0.8%. This CDR3 is 14 amino acids long. The V gene end was trimmed by 6 bases and the J gene end by 3 bases; junction bases not matched to a gene: 7. CDR1 and CDR2 from the germline V gene are SNHLY and FYNNEI. About this clone itself: Its antigen remains unidentified.

The receptor's source is a human donor who received an intestinal transplant. This material consisted of unstimulated CD4+ T cells sorted from spleen or lymph node cells, taken before intestinal transplant. The rearrangement joins TRBV2 to TRBJ1-1; 7 nucleotides match TRBD1. The CDR3 sequence is CASRGPGQYTEAFF. CDR3 sequence (DNA): TGTGCCAGCAGGGGGCCGGGACAGTACACTGAAGCTTTCTTT.